The 5 T cell receptor beta chains presented below share a single source sample, sequenced in a study of T cells in Graves' hyperthyroidism and ophthalmopathy. Template material for amplifying TCR beta CDR3 regions consisted of RNA transcripts. HTBI primers drove first-round RT-PCR of the TCR CDR3. MiXCR, run by TCRdb on the multiplex PCR reads, gives a single entry per CDR3 protein. The sample holds roughly 250,000 distinct CDR3 sequences, roughly 15% seen once. Input material: blood. The receptors here all came from a woman in her late teens or twenties with Graves' ophthalmopathy.

The chain links TRBV9 to TRBJ2-3; the D gene is possibly TRBD2 (7 bases). Germline V gene lookup returns CDR1 SGDLS and CDR2 YYNGEE. The CDR3 length is 15 residues. Trimming cost V 0 bases and J 6 bases, with 14 bases left between them. The CDR3 reads CASSVEGGGVDTQYF. The CDR3 DNA follows: TGTGCCAGCAGCGTAGAGGGGGGGGGCGTCGATACGCAGTATTTT.

This clonotype was detected a few times. Since a much larger clone is just one base distant, this may be a read error. The chain joins TRBV6-1 to TRBJ2-1, with D possibly matching TRBD1 (5 bases). This CDR3 contains 14 residues. Germline loops: CDR1 MNHNS, CDR2 SASEGT. For the CDR3, the DNA is TGTGCCGGCAGTGAAGGGGCCCCAGGCAATGAGCAGTTCTTC. This codes for CAGSEGAPGNEQFF.

The table lists this clonotype with many counts. This chain links TRBV5-6 with TRBJ1-5; the D is unclear. The CDR3 runs to 12 residues. Trimming cost V 2 bases and J 6 bases, with 6 bases left between them. CDR1 and CDR2 from the germline V gene are SGHDT and YYEEEE. The chain's CDR3 is CASSFRGQPQHF. As DNA, the CDR3 is TGTGCCAGCAGCTTCCGGGGTCAGCCCCAGCATTTT. Using reference TRBV5-6 and TRBJ1-5 for the parts outside the CDR3, the full variable domain is DAGVTQSPTHLIKTRGQQVTLRCSPKSGHDTVSWYQQALGQGPQFIFQYYEEEERQRGNFPDRFSGHQFPNYSSELNVNALLLGDSALYLCASSFRGQPQHFGDGTRLSIL.

This clonotype has a count of ten or more. The chain carries TRBV5-6 and TRBJ2-7; the D gene could be TRBD1 or TRBD2 (5 bases each). The CDR3 spans 14 residues. CDR1 is SGHDT and CDR2 is YYEEEE in the germline V gene. Trimming left V 2 bases short and J 4 bases short, with 13 bases between. The chain's CDR3 is CASSLTGTAYEQYF. In nucleotides, the CDR3 is TGTGCCAGCAGCTTAACCGGGACCGCATACGAGCAGTACTTC.

Regarding this clonotype: With a much larger clone just one base away, this may be a read error. The genes are TRBV6-2 or TRBV6-3 and TRBJ2-1; D call uncertain. There are 13 residues in the CDR3. CDR1 is MNHEY and CDR2 is SVGEGT in the germline V gene. V lost 6 bases and J lost 10, with 16 bases in between. The CDR3 reads CASRSSLRNEQFF. The CDR3 DNA sequence: TGTGCCAGCAGGTCAAGTCTGCGGAACGAGCAGTTCTTC.